These T cell receptor beta chains were read from a single sample in a study of blood T cell repertoires in COVID-19. Profiled with immunoSEQ multiplex PCR; TCRdb holds only in-frame clones, not every one. Of around 620,000 clones listed, 85% to 90% are singletons. Sequenced material: peripheral blood. The receptors shown here come from a young woman with acute or convalescent COVID-19. Each CDR3 is given without its conserved first and last residue. The listing skips clone size in some rows; elsewhere it reads once, few, many or a size class.

v_call: TRBV11-2; clone_size: NA; cdr3_aa: ASSLGQWETQY
v_call: TRBV19; clone_size: NA; cdr3_aa: AAKGTIVYEQY
v_call: TRBV7-2; clone_size: once; cdr3_aa: ASSLLREQY
v_call: TRBV6-2/TRBV6-3; clone_size: NA; cdr3_aa: ASSYDRDYEQY
v_call: TRBV4-2; clone_size: once; cdr3_aa: ASSPSPGPDTGELF
v_call: TRBV5-1; clone_size: NA; cdr3_aa: ASSPDRLKETQY
v_call: TRBV13; clone_size: NA; cdr3_aa: ASSPGPNTIY
v_call: TRBV6-4; clone_size: NA; cdr3_aa: ASSDSTESTDTQY
v_call: TRBV6-5; clone_size: NA; cdr3_aa: ASSYSNLRVEGYT
v_call: TRBV9; clone_size: NA; cdr3_aa: ASSGDGQGTYEQY
v_call: TRBV5-1; clone_size: NA; cdr3_aa: ASSGGYNEQF
v_call: TRBV12-3/TRBV12-4; clone_size: NA; cdr3_aa: ASSFGQSYT
v_call: TRBV6-5; clone_size: NA; cdr3_aa: ASRPVAGEQY
v_call: TRBV7-3; clone_size: NA; cdr3_aa: ASSLNPGLEWNTGELF
v_call: TRBV27; clone_size: NA; cdr3_aa: ASSLRAPLSGYEQY
v_call: TRBV29-1; clone_size: NA; cdr3_aa: SVEEDSREAF
v_call: TRBV7-3; clone_size: NA; cdr3_aa: ASSLIASGAYNEQF
v_call: TRBV4-2; clone_size: NA; cdr3_aa: ASSQESGGFYGYT
v_call: TRBV7-2; clone_size: NA; cdr3_aa: ASSARGEAF
v_call: TRBV19; clone_size: NA; cdr3_aa: ASSIDRTLNTEAF
v_call: TRBV6-5; clone_size: NA; cdr3_aa: ATVQGLAGANVLT
v_call: TRBV4-1; clone_size: NA; cdr3_aa: ASSQVGGDSQPQH
v_call: TRBV19; clone_size: few; cdr3_aa: ASSMGGGGGANYGYT
v_call: TRBV5-4; clone_size: NA; cdr3_aa: ASSFSVSYNEQF
v_call: TRBV6-5; clone_size: NA; cdr3_aa: ATSGTGEVGNTIY
v_call: TRBV6-6; clone_size: NA; cdr3_aa: ASSHPGDRGNGNQPQH
v_call: TRBV3-1/TRBV3-2; clone_size: NA; cdr3_aa: ASSQANRGEQY
v_call: TRBV4-3; clone_size: NA; cdr3_aa: ASSLQAGDGYT
v_call: TRBV20-1; clone_size: NA; cdr3_aa: SADSSYGYT
v_call: TRBV7-9; clone_size: NA; cdr3_aa: ASSSQGNTGELF
v_call: TRBV6-2/TRBV6-3; clone_size: NA; cdr3_aa: ASSSLAGEYNEQF
v_call: TRBV20-1; clone_size: NA; cdr3_aa: SASNSRDSSYEQY
v_call: TRBV4-3; clone_size: NA; cdr3_aa: ASSFLATASGGPLH
v_call: TRBV6-4; clone_size: few; cdr3_aa: ASSDDADGTQH
v_call: TRBV28; clone_size: NA; cdr3_aa: ASTFSVNYGYT
v_call: TRBV25-1; clone_size: NA; cdr3_aa: ASSAVDRGLVGYT
v_call: TRBV15; clone_size: NA; cdr3_aa: ATSFWRARVGWYNSPLH
v_call: TRBV7-3; clone_size: NA; cdr3_aa: ASSLAGTGNTEAF
v_call: TRBV6-5; clone_size: NA; cdr3_aa: ASSPPGLMNTEAF
v_call: TRBV15; clone_size: NA; cdr3_aa: ATSRDLGGPNEKLF
v_call: TRBV27; clone_size: NA; cdr3_aa: ASSFLFTGGISTEAF
v_call: TRBV24-1; clone_size: NA; cdr3_aa: ATSDPRVQTQY
v_call: TRBV3-1/TRBV3-2; clone_size: NA; cdr3_aa: ASSQEAQGFGGYT